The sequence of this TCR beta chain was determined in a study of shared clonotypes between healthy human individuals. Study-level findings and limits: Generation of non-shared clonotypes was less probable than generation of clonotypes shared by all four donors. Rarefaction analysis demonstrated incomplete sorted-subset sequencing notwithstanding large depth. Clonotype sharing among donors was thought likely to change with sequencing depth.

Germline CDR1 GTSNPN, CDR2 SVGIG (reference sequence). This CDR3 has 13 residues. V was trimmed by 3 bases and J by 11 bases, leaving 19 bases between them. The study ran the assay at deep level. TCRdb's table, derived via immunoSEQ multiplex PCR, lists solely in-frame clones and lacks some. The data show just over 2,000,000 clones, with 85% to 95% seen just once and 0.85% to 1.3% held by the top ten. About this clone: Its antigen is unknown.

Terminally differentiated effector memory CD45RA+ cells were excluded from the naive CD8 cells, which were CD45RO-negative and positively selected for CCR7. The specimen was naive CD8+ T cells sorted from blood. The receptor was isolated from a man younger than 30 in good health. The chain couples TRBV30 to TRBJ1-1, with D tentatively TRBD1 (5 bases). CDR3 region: CAWSPNGGFWAFF. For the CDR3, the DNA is TGTGCCTGGAGCCCGAACGGGGGATTTTGGGCTTTCTTT.